What follows is one T cell receptor (beta chain) and its context. The sample is drawn from a study of cytotoxic CD8 clonotypes in ibrutinib-treated CLL. The trim removed 4 bases at V and 8 bases at J, leaving 17 bases unmatched. In germline, CDR1 is SGHRS, CDR2 YFSETQ. The CDR3 extends over 16 amino acids. Some clones are missing from TCRdb's copy, which holds only in-frame ones; the method was immunoSEQ multiplex PCR. The top ten hold 3% to 3.5% of the sample, which has 150,000 to 200,000 clones, over 75% seen once. This specimen consisted of PBMCs, obtained at disease progression, from a patient treated with ibrutinib. This receptor was taken from a human donor with chronic lymphocytic leukemia. The J gene is TRBJ1-2, the V gene TRBV5-1, with 7 nucleotides matching TRBD1. DNA for the CDR3: TGCGCCAGCAGCCCGGGACAGCTCGTCCTATTCCGGGGCTACACCTTC. Protein product: CASSPGQLVLFRGYTF.